A selection of T cell receptor beta chains follows, all from one sample in a study of beta chain features in type 1 diabetes. The protocol was immunoSEQ multiplex PCR, while the TCRdb copy is restricted to in-frame clones and leaves out a portion. The sample has 250,000 to 300,000 clones, 13% to 15% seen once; the top ten hold roughly 0.018%. The sequenced sample consisted of naive CD4+ T cells from blood. The receptors here all came from a young man with type 1 diabetes. Each CDR3 is given with its conserved first and last residue. Each record gives: J gene, CDR3 length, V gene, clone size, D gene, CDR3 protein, CDR3 DNA. D genes are given only for firm matches. Expanded clones are given a class, and other clones once, few, many or no size at all.

TRBJ2-1	15	TRBV6-5	NA	NA	CASSPGVTGSNEQFF	TGTGCCAGCAGCCCCGGGGTAACAGGGAGCAATGAGCAGTTCTTC
TRBJ2-3	16	TRBV7-2	NA	TRBD1	CASSLVRTGYTDTQYF	TGTGCCAGCAGCTTAGTCCGGACAGGGTACACAGATACGCAGTATTTT
TRBJ2-5	12	TRBV2	NA	NA	CASTAGIETQYF	TGTGCCAGCACGGCGGGAATAGAGACCCAGTACTTC
TRBJ2-5	13	TRBV27	once	NA	CASSLNGGETQYF	TGTGCCAGCAGTTTAAACGGCGGAGAGACCCAGTACTTC
TRBJ2-7	13	TRBV28	few	NA	CASKQGPSYEQYF	TGTGCCAGCAAGCAGGGGCCCAGCTACGAGCAGTACTTC
TRBJ2-2	14	TRBV9	NA	TRBD1	CASSAQNRGGELFF	TGTGCCAGCAGCGCCCAAAACAGGGGAGGGGAGCTGTTTTTT
TRBJ2-7	14	TRBV6-6	NA	NA	CASGHTVISYEQYF	TGTGCCAGCGGGCACACAGTAATCTCCTACGAGCAGTACTTC
TRBJ1-1	14	TRBV29-1	NA	NA	CSVERTRPNTEAFF	TGCAGCGTTGAACGGACACGCCCGAACACTGAAGCTTTCTTT
TRBJ2-7	16	TRBV11-2	few	TRBD1	CASSLYISGQGYEQYF	TGTGCCAGCAGCTTATACATATCGGGACAGGGCTACGAGCAGTACTTC
TRBJ1-1	14	TRBV6-5	few	NA	CASSPQGLNTEAFF	TGTGCCAGCAGTCCACAGGGATTAAACACTGAAGCTTTCTTT